This entry lists 29 T cell receptor beta chains sequenced from one sample in a study of T cell responses to AZD1222 COVID-19 vaccine. TCRdb's copy holds only in-frame clones and misses some; the assay was immunoSEQ multiplex PCR. The sample contains tens of thousands of clones, 87% of which appear only once. The source was peripheral blood, collected 28 days after the second AZD1222 dose. Receptors originate from an adult who received the AZD1222 COVID-19 vaccine.

The V and J genes are TRBV6-1 and TRBJ1-4, with D uncertain. CDR1 is MNHNS, CDR2 SASEGT, per germline. The CDR3 totals 15 residues. Trimming pared 2 bases from V and 2 bases from J, leaving 9 bases between. This CDR3 is CASSERARTNEKLFF. The DNA of the CDR3 is TGTGCCAGCAGTGAACGGGCCAGGACTAATGAAAAACTGTTTTTT.

The rearrangement uses TRBV19 and TRBJ2-3, with 8 bases fitting TRBD1. V lost 6 bases and J lost 2; bases outside the gene matches: 4. The CDR3 spans 14 residues. CDR1 LNHDA and CDR2 SQIVND come from the germline V gene (reference sequence). As DNA, the CDR3 is TGTGCCAGTAGCAAGGGACAGGACACAGATACGCAGTATTTT. This encodes CASSKGQDTDTQYF. Combining the CDR3 with reference TRBV19 and TRBJ2-3 gives the whole variable domain DGGITQSPKYLFRKEGQNVTLSCEQNLNHDAMYWYRQDPGQGLRLIYYSQIVNDFQKGDIAEGYSVSREKKESFPLTVTSAQKNPTAFYLCASSKGQDTDTQYFGPGTRLTVL.

J is TRBJ1-2 and V is TRBV5-4; 11 bases are a match to TRBD1. With V trimmed by 6 bases and J by 0 bases, 4 bases remained unmatched. This CDR3 is 15 amino acids long. CDR1 is SGHNT and CDR2 is YYREEE in the germline V gene (reference sequence). CDR3 bases: TGTGCCAGCACCGGGACAGGGGGTTCTAACTATGGCTACACCTTC. Amino acids: CASTGTGGSNYGYTF. Complete variable domain (other parts from reference TRBV5-4 and TRBJ1-2): ETGVTQSPTHLIKTRGQQVTLRCSSQSGHNTVSWYQQALGQGPQFIFQYYREEENGRGNFPPRFSGLQFPNYSSELNVNALELDDSALYLCASTGTGGSNYGYTFGSGTRLTVV.

The chain carries TRBV7-6 and TRBJ1-6, with 7 nucleotides matching TRBD1. The CDR3 extends over 19 amino acids. Trimming took 3 bases from V and 2 from J; bases not matched to a gene: 13. Germline V lookup: CDR1 SGHVS, CDR2 FNYEAQ. The CDR3 reads CASSLQATGERTYNSPLHF. Here the CDR3 DNA reads TGTGCCAGCAGCTTGCAAGCTACAGGGGAGAGGACCTATAATTCACCCCTCCACTTT.

The genes are TRBV7-6 and TRBJ1-6; D is ambiguous. The CDR3 has 17 amino acids. The ends were cut back, 0 bases at V and 5 bases at J, with 14 bases in the middle. Germline-derived CDR1 and CDR2 are SGHVS and FNYEAQ. CDR3 sequence: CASSLARGPANNSPLHF. The CDR3 region has the DNA TGTGCCAGCAGCTTAGCTCGCGGACCTGCTAATAATTCACCCCTCCACTTT.

The genes are TRBV6-2 or TRBV6-3 and TRBJ1-1; 7 nucleotides line up with TRBD1. After removal of 2 bases from V and 3 bases from J, the junction contained 12 bases not matched to a gene. The CDR3 extends over 17 amino acids. Germline values: CDR1 MNHEY, CDR2 SVGEGT. This CDR3 reads CASSYPREGARDTEAFF. In DNA form, the CDR3 reads TGTGCCAGCAGTTACCCCCGGGAGGGGGCGAGAGACACTGAAGCTTTCTTT.

The chain combines TRBV19 with TRBJ1-2, with D hard to call. The CDR3 spans 16 residues. CDR1 and CDR2 from the germline V gene are LNHDA and SQIVND (reference sequence). The V end lost 6 bases, the J end lost 8 bases, and 25 bases lay between the germline ends. The CDR3 loop is CASRIALGTLSQGYTF. The CDR3 DNA sequence: TGTGCCAGTAGAATCGCCCTGGGCACGCTGAGTCAAGGCTACACCTTC. The full variable domain, its missing parts supplied by reference TRBV19 and TRBJ1-2, is DGGITQSPKYLFRKEGQNVTLSCEQNLNHDAMYWYRQDPGQGLRLIYYSQIVNDFQKGDIAEGYSVSREKKESFPLTVTSAQKNPTAFYLCASRIALGTLSQGYTFGSGTRLTVV.

The V and J genes are TRBV7-2 and TRBJ1-2; perhaps TRBD1 as D (6 bases). Per the germline V gene, CDR1 is SGHTA and CDR2 is FQGNSA. The V end lost 5 bases, the J end lost 1 base, and 11 bases lay between the germline ends. CDR3 length: 14 amino acids. The DNA of the CDR3 is TGTGCCAGCAGCACCCAGGGGCGTAACTATGGCTACACCTTC. Residues: CASSTQGRNYGYTF.

This chain joins TRBV23-1 and TRBJ1-2; D not certain. TRBV23-1 is given ORF status, its function remaining uncertain. V lost 0 bases, J lost 4 bases, and 6 bases lay in between. This CDR3 has 13 amino acids. CDR3 region: CASSQSRFYGYTF. DNA for the CDR3: TGCGCCAGCAGTCAATCTCGGTTCTATGGCTACACCTTC.

V usage is TRBV7-2 and J usage is TRBJ1-6; D gene ambiguous. Germline-derived CDR1 and CDR2 are SGHTA and FQGNSA. Trimming cost V 0 bases and J 9 bases, with 15 bases left between them. This CDR3 spans 16 amino acids. The CDR3 nucleotides read TGTGCCAGCAGCTTAGCGGGCGGGGTCTCGTCTTCACCCCTCCACTTT. Protein: CASSLAGGVSSSPLHF.

This chain connects TRBV7-9 to TRBJ1-2; 9 bases are a match to TRBD1. In germline, CDR1 is SEHNR, CDR2 FQNEAQ (reference sequence). The CDR3 length is 14 residues. With 4 bases clipped from V and 4 bases from J, the junction kept 4 bases outside the gene matches. CDR3 loop: CASSYGQGSYGYTF. DNA of the CDR3: TGTGCCAGCAGCTACGGACAGGGGAGCTATGGCTACACCTTC.

V gene TRBV4-3 combines with J gene TRBJ1-5, with D uncertain. The CDR3 contains 13 residues. The V end was cut by 1 base, the J end by 7 bases, with 8 bases between. Germline-derived CDR1 and CDR2 are LGHNA and YSLEER. The CDR3 reads CASSQGREQPQHF. In DNA form, the CDR3 reads TGCGCCAGCAGCCAAGGACGCGAACAGCCCCAGCATTTT.

CDR3 sequence: CASSFRQSSYEQYF. CDR3 sequence (DNA): TGTGCCAGCAGCTTCCGTCAGAGCTCCTACGAGCAGTACTTC. V and J are TRBV7-9 and TRBJ2-7; D call uncertain. Trimming removed 3 bases at V and 0 bases at J, with 9 bases between. Per germline, CDR1 SEHNR and CDR2 FQNEAQ (reference sequence). The CDR3 totals 14 residues.

The CDR3 loop is CASSLSAGRANEKLFF. CDR3 DNA sequence: TGTGCCAGCAGCTTATCCGCGGGGAGGGCCAATGAAAAACTGTTTTTT. The chain couples TRBV11-2 to TRBJ1-4; no clear D gene. Germline assignment: CDR1 SGHAT and CDR2 FQNNGV. This CDR3 spans 16 amino acids. Trimming took off 2 bases at V and 5 bases at J, with 15 bases between the two ends.

The chain recombines TRBV7-8 with TRBJ1-6, with TRBD1 identical over 7 bases. Germline V gene sequence: CDR1 SGHVS, CDR2 FQNEAQ. Trimming removed 5 bases from V and 8 bases from J; junction bases left unmatched: 6. The CDR3 has 14 residues. The CDR3 bases are TGTGCCAGCAGCCAGACAGGGTCAGATTCACCCCTCCACTTT. The encoded protein is CASSQTGSDSPLHF.

V is TRBV12-3 or TRBV12-4 and J is TRBJ1-1; 9 positions match TRBD1. The CDR3 loop spans 13 amino acids. After removal of 6 bases from V and 5 bases from J, the junction contained 4 bases not matched to a gene. The CDR3 nucleotides are TGTGCCAGCAGCCGACAGGGGGGGACTGAAGCTTTCTTT. The encoded protein is CASSRQGGTEAFF.

This chain connects TRBV7-9 to TRBJ2-5; D possibly corresponds to TRBD1 (6 bases). V was shortened by 3 bases and J by 5 bases, with 16 bases between the two germline ends. CDR3 size: 15 residues. CDR1 SEHNR and CDR2 FQNEAQ come from the germline V gene (reference sequence). CDR3 amino acids: CASSFGLQGPETQYF. The CDR3 DNA follows: TGTGCCAGCAGCTTCGGTCTGCAGGGGCCGGAGACCCAGTACTTC. Combining the CDR3 with reference TRBV7-9 and TRBJ2-5 gives the whole variable domain DTGVSQNPRHKITKRGQNVTFRCDPISEHNRLYWYRQTLGQGPEFLTYFQNEAQLEKSRLLSDRFSAERPKGSFSTLEIQRTEQGDSAMYLCASSFGLQGPETQYFGPGTRLLVL.

The chain couples TRBV6-5 to TRBJ2-3; no definite D call. Trimming removed 7 bases from V and 4 bases from J, with 9 bases in between. This CDR3 is built from 12 residues. Germline CDR1 is MNHEY and CDR2 is SVGAGI. The CDR3 here is CASNSAADTQYF. CDR3 in DNA: TGTGCCAGCAATAGTGCTGCAGATACGCAGTATTTT.

The chain is built from TRBV7-2 and TRBJ2-7; D gene ambiguous. V was pared by 3 bases and J by 3 bases, with 9 bases between. The CDR3 covers 13 residues. In germline, CDR1 is SGHTA, CDR2 FQGNSA. CDR3: CASSFTSDYEQYF. The CDR3 DNA sequence: TGTGCCAGCAGCTTCACTTCGGACTACGAGCAGTACTTC.

As to this clone: At the DNA level, this CDR3 is encoded by other sequences in the same sample as well. The CDR3 DNA is TGCGCCAGCAGCTTGGCTCAGCCCCAAGAGACCCAGTACTTC. Its translation is CASSLAQPQETQYF. The chain links TRBV5-1 to TRBJ2-5; D is undetermined. This CDR3 has 14 amino acids. The germline V gene has CDR1 SGHRS and CDR2 YFSETQ. Trimming took 0 bases from V and 1 from J, leaving 7 bases between them.

The chain recombines TRBV12-3 or TRBV12-4 with TRBJ2-5; D perhaps matches TRBD2 (5 bases). The CDR3 runs to 13 residues. The V end lost 6 bases, the J end lost 2 bases, and 10 bases lay between the germline ends. The DNA of the CDR3 is TGTGCCAGCAGACGCGGACTGCAAGAGACCCAGTACTTC. Its translation: CASRRGLQETQYF.

The chain uses TRBV28 and TRBJ1-2; the match to TRBD1 covers 7 bases. The junction had 8 bases not matched to a gene; V was cut back by 4 bases and J by 3 bases. CDR1 is MDHEN and CDR2 is SYDVKM in the germline V gene. The CDR3 is made up of 15 amino acids. In DNA, the CDR3 is TGTGCCAGCAGTTCTTCAAACAGGGGAGACTATGGCTACACCTTC. It specifies CASSSSNRGDYGYTF.

This sequence joins TRBV20-1 and TRBJ2-5; D is undetermined. The CDR3 extends over 11 amino acids. V was clipped by 5 bases and J by 4 bases, with 8 bases between them. The germline gives CDR1 DFQATT, CDR2 SNEGSKA (reference sequence). CDR3 sequence: CSAFFVETQYF. CDR3 nucleotides: TGCAGTGCTTTCTTCGTAGAGACCCAGTACTTC.

This CDR3 is CASRATGYTEAFF. Here the CDR3 DNA reads TGTGCCAGCAGGGCCACAGGGTACACTGAAGCTTTCTTT. The chain links TRBV28 to TRBJ1-1; a weak D match, TRBD1 (6 bases). Germline loops: CDR1 MDHEN, CDR2 SYDVKM. The CDR3 extends over 13 amino acids. Trimming left V 6 bases short and J 3 bases short, with 11 bases between.

The V gene is TRBV6-2 or TRBV6-3, the J gene TRBJ1-1; D is undetermined. This CDR3 region has 15 residues. Germline-derived CDR1 and CDR2 are MNHEY and SVGEGT. Deletions cut 5 bases from V and 4 bases from J, with 17 bases between. The CDR3 spells CASSRTFGSGTEAFF. The CDR3 DNA is TGTGCCAGCAGTCGTACGTTTGGGTCAGGCACTGAAGCTTTCTTT.

The gene calls are TRBV7-3 and TRBJ2-5; D gene uncertain. Germline lookup yields CDR1 SGHTA and CDR2 FQGTGA. This CDR3 comprises 13 residues. V lost 5 bases and J 0 bases, leaving 7 bases between the germline ends. The CDR3 DNA reads TGTGCCAGCAGCCGCGGAAACCAAGAGACCCAGTACTTC. Translating gives CASSRGNQETQYF.

The V and J genes are TRBV19 and TRBJ1-4; possible D gene TRBD1, 5 bases. There are 12 residues in the CDR3. The V and J ends lost 8 bases and 7 bases respectively, with 11 bases between them. Germline-derived CDR1 and CDR2 are LNHDA and SQIVND (reference sequence). In DNA form, the CDR3 reads TGTGCCAGTGACGCCGGGGCTGAAAAACTGTTTTTT. Translating it yields CASDAGAEKLFF.

This clone turned up a few times. Other DNA sequences in this sample translate to the same CDR3. The chain uses TRBV4-3 and TRBJ1-5; no clear D. From germline, CDR1 is LGHNA and CDR2 YSLEER. Between the trimmed V and J ends, which lost 0 bases and 3 bases, there was a span of 3 bases. The CDR3 contains 13 residues. The DNA for the CDR3 is TGCGCCAGCAGCCAAGATATCAATCAGCCCCAGCATTTT. As protein: CASSQDINQPQHF.

The chain joins TRBV7-9 to TRBJ1-1; unclear D gene. The CDR3 sequence is 13 residues long. Germline CDR1 reads SEHNR; CDR2 reads FQNEAQ (reference sequence). Trimming shortened V by 5 bases and J by 0 bases, and 7 bases separated the two germline ends. The chain's CDR3 is CASSLDVNTEAFF. DNA for the CDR3: TGTGCCAGCAGCCTCGACGTGAACACTGAAGCTTTCTTT.